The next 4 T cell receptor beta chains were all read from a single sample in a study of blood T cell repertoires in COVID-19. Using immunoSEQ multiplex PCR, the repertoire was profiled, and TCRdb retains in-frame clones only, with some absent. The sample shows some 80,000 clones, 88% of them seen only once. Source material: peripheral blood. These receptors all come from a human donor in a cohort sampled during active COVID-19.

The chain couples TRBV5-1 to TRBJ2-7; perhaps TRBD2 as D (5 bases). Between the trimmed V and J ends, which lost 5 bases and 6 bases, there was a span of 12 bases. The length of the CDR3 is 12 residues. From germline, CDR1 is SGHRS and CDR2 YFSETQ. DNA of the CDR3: TGCGCCAGCAGGGCTACTAGAGGCGAGCAGTACTTC. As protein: CASRATRGEQYF.

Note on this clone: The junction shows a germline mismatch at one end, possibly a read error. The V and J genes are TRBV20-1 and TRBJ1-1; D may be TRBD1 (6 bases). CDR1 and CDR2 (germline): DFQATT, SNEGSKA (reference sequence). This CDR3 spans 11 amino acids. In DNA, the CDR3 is TGCAGTGCTAGAGAGGGGGCGGGCCACCTCTTT. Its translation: CSAREGAGHLF.

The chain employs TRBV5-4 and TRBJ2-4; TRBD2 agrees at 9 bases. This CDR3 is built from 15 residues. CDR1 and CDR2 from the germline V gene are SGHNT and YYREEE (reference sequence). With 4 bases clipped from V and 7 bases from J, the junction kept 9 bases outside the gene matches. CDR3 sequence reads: CASSAAGGRENIQYF. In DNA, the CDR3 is TGTGCCAGCAGCGCCGCGGGGGGGCGAGAGAACATTCAGTACTTC.

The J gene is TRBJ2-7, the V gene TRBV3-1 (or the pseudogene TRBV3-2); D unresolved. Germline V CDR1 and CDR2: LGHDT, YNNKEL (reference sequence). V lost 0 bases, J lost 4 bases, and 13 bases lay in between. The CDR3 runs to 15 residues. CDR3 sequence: CASSQDPGSSYEQYF. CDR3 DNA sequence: TGTGCCAGCAGCCAAGATCCAGGCAGTTCATACGAGCAGTACTTC.